The rows below give T cell receptor beta chains drawn from one sample of a study of regulatory T cells in long-lasting Graves disease. In TCRdb, the multiplex PCR reads were re-called with MiXCR into one record per CDR3 protein. Among more than 300,000 distinct CDR3 sequences listed, roughly 12% were seen once. This sample also belongs to another study, concerning T cells in Graves' hyperthyroidism and ophthalmopathy.

This material consisted of peripheral blood mononuclear cells (PBMCs), taken at new diagnosis, from a patient treated with antithyroid drugs. The receptors were sampled from a woman between 18 and 29 years old with Graves disease. The CDR3 runs from the conserved cysteine through the conserved F or W.

V: TRBV5-1
J: TRBJ2-1
CDR3: CASYSGACNEQFF

V: TRBV18
J: TRBJ2-2
CDR3: CASSPAEPGELFF

V: TRBV13
J: TRBJ2-3
CDR3: CASSLQQGSTDTQYF

V: TRBV5-1
J: TRBJ2-5
CDR3: CASSLVAGPTQETQYF

V: TRBV24-1
J: TRBJ1-5
CDR3: CATSDYSNQPQHF

V: TRBV24-1
J: TRBJ2-1
CDR3: CATSDATGAYNEQFF

V: TRBV2
J: TRBJ2-1
CDR3: CASLGSSYNEQFF

V: TRBV30
J: TRBJ2-7
CDR3: CAWRPSTYEQYF

V: TRBV5-1
J: TRBJ1-4
CDR3: CASSFKGTGPKQKNEKLFF

V: TRBV24-1
J: TRBJ1-1
CDR3: CATSAAGTGEAMNTEAFF

V: TRBV3-1
J: TRBJ1-1
CDR3: CASSHTGHTEAFF

V: TRBV27
J: TRBJ2-3
CDR3: CASSSAGPPARLAATSTDTQYF

V: TRBV10-3
J: TRBJ1-2
CDR3: CAISESGRVRGSYGYTF

V: TRBV5-8
J: TRBJ1-1
CDR3: CASSFFPEAFF

V: TRBV2
J: TRBJ2-3
CDR3: CASSPGLAGGPGTDTQYF

V: TRBV6-1
J: TRBJ2-3
CDR3: CASSRPTGDTDTQYF

V: TRBV20-1
J: TRBJ1-3
CDR3: CSATTGEENTIYF

V: TRBV29-1
J: TRBJ1-1
CDR3: CSVELRGRVPEAFF

V: TRBV20-1
J: TRBJ2-1
CDR3: CSAPVWGPPNEQFF

V: TRBV11-3
J: TRBJ2-1
CDR3: CASSFNRNEQFF

V: TRBV5-1
J: TRBJ1-1
CDR3: CASSLAGAFGDTEAFF

V: TRBV10-3
J: TRBJ1-1
CDR3: CAISDSDREAFF

V: TRBV11-2
J: TRBJ1-2
CDR3: CASSLTGQDGYTF

V: TRBV28
J: TRBJ1-2
CDR3: CASRSPGTEESNYGYTF

V: TRBV20-1
J: TRBJ2-3
CDR3: CSACLDPVSLTDTQYF

V: TRBV24-1
J: TRBJ1-5
CDR3: CATSESRTGRQHF

V: TRBV3-1
J: TRBJ2-3
CDR3: CASSQNPRAADTQYF

V: TRBV7-8
J: TRBJ2-3
CDR3: CASSSKTGRRTDTQYF

V: TRBV7-2
J: TRBJ1-4
CDR3: CAGRSFEGEKLFF

V: TRBV6-4
J: TRBJ1-1
CDR3: CASSYSSRGQNMGAFF

V: TRBV3-2
J: TRBJ2-6
CDR3: CASSQGLISTGLHSGANVLTF

V: TRBV12-3/TRBV12-4
J: TRBJ1-1
CDR3: CASSLFSQGTEAFF

V: TRBV24-1
J: TRBJ2-1
CDR3: CATSVGLDIFQTARSEQFF

V: TRBV5-8
J: TRBJ2-1
CDR3: CASSSAFYNEQFF

V: TRBV11-2
J: TRBJ2-1
CDR3: CASSLILAGVYNEQFF

V: TRBV12-3/TRBV12-4
J: TRBJ2-3
CDR3: CASSSPYTLEDTQYF

V: TRBV5-1
J: TRBJ1-2
CDR3: CASSLGGVNYGYTF

V: TRBV4-1
J: TRBJ2-2
CDR3: CASSQLQNTGELFF

V: TRBV27
J: TRBJ2-1
CDR3: CASSGLAGSMVYNEQFF

V: TRBV7-2
J: TRBJ2-7
CDR3: CASSLGSGPPYEQYF

V: TRBV12-3/TRBV12-4
J: TRBJ2-7
CDR3: CASSYRGYEQYF

V: TRBV19
J: TRBJ1-1
CDR3: CASLHPDRGGPEAFF

V: TRBV28
J: TRBJ2-1
CDR3: CASEFYNEQFF

V: TRBV7-6
J: TRBJ2-7
CDR3: CASSLERAPSLNEQYF

V: TRBV6-2/TRBV6-3
J: TRBJ2-5
CDR3: CASSFSPRQETQYF

V: TRBV5-6
J: TRBJ2-1
CDR3: CASTDTGTREGDEQFF

V: TRBV7-3
J: TRBJ2-1
CDR3: CASSFLTSGANEQFF

V: TRBV28
J: TRBJ2-1
CDR3: CASSLGASGRGYNEQFF

V: TRBV4-3
J: TRBJ1-6
CDR3: CASSQDAGLGSPLHF

V: TRBV13
J: TRBJ2-7
CDR3: CASSRSLDGSSYEQYF

V: TRBV7-9
J: TRBJ1-3
CDR3: CASSLGVWGPNTIYF

V: TRBV5-6
J: TRBJ2-1
CDR3: CASSPDSSGDYNEQFF

V: TRBV6-1
J: TRBJ2-2
CDR3: CASKVGGLATGELFF

V: TRBV4-1
J: TRBJ2-1
CDR3: CASRTETRPNEQFF

V: TRBV20-1
J: TRBJ1-1
CDR3: CSASWGQGIVTEAFF